This T cell receptor beta chain was captured in a study of T cells in Graves' hyperthyroidism and ophthalmopathy (dated by TCRdb to the late 2010s). About the full investigation: Peripheral blood samples were taken at the time of initial diagnosis, prior to any treatment. TCR V-J signatures able to tell the groups apart were searched for in a discovery cohort of about a hundred patients, of whom 43 had Graves' ophthalmopathy and under 65 had stable Graves' hyperthyroidism. An independent validation cohort of 18 to 20 hyperthyroidism patients and 17 patients who later progressed to ophthalmopathy tested prospective prediction of ophthalmopathy. The roughly 90 discovery patients were divided at random into training and test sets in a 7:3 ratio. Thyroid tissue and blood T-cell repertoires from six Graves' hyperthyroidism patients were also compared in the study. Following sampling, methimazole starting at 30 mg daily was given to hyperthyroidism patients, and high-dose intravenous methylprednisolone was given to ophthalmopathy patients. The paper reports TCR Vbeta CDR3 sequencing of 130 to 150 peripheral blood samples: approximately 41 ophthalmopathy, some 80 hyperthyroidism and around 17 progressor patients. Overall study outcomes, separate from this receptor: In validation, the model predicted progression to ophthalmopathy with 55% to 71% sensitivity and about 73% specificity, a median of about six months before onset. Ophthalmopathy was separated from stable hyperthyroidism by a 13 V-J signature model, with approximately 90% sensitivity and roughly 81% specificity obtained in cross-validation and 80%/75% obtained in testing. Most expanded thyroid clonotypes (frequency above 0.001) were also detected in blood, a finding suggesting that blood repertoires may reflect thyroid immune responses. No statistical method was used to fix the sample size in advance, and group allocation was not hidden from the investigators.

Concerning this clonotype itself: Which antigen it targets is not known. No base quality values were provided; no much bigger clone lies one nucleotide off.

Hyperthyroidism patients were newly diagnosed, had a disease duration of under 2 months, and were aged 18 to 65 years. Patients with uncontrolled infections, other autoimmune diseases, pregnancy or lactation were excluded. Diagnoses were based on clinical symptoms, serum thyroxine and TRAb, thyroid ultrasound and orbital computed tomography. Blood from progressor patients was drawn when they were first diagnosed with hyperthyroidism, before any ophthalmopathy symptoms appeared. PBMCs were separated from roughly 9.6 ml of fresh peripheral blood using Ficoll-Paque density gradient centrifugation. Progressor patients were first diagnosed with Graves' hyperthyroidism and then developed ophthalmopathy during follow-up. Total RNA was extracted with Trizol reagent, and quality was checked on an Agilent 2100 Bioanalyzer. Trimming removed 1 base from V and 10 bases from J, leaving 11 bases between the germline ends. From cysteine to phenylalanine, the CDR3 is 13 amino acids long. Only the CDR3 DNA stays, 39 bases, in frame from base 1. From the germline V gene (reference sequence), CDR1 is GTSNPN and CDR2 is SVGIG.

The TCR beta CDR3 regions were amplified from the RNA transcripts. The first round of RT-PCR for the TCR CDR3 was performed with the HTBI primer set and the Qiagen OneStep RT-PCR kit. Libraries were constructed in a second round of multiplex PCR, after which size selection and purification were carried out. The libraries were sequenced on an Illumina HiSeq2000 using paired-end 100 bp reads. Concerning the study's data processing: SOAPnuke was used to process the raw data, with reads discarded if the reads contained adapters or uncalled bases, had a mean Phred below 15, or lacked an exact constant-primer or identifier match. COPE v1.2.5 was used to merge high-quality paired reads, and clonotypes were defined as unique nucleotide sequences. Clonotypes were aligned to IMGT TRBV, TRBD and TRBJ reference segments using MiTCR v1.1. Only V-J combinations with frequency above 0.0001, covering approximately 99% of repertoires, were analysed. A TCS score was defined as the ratio of F50 (clonal expansion) to E x V (chaos), with BLOSUM62-based TCRdist applied between CDR3 peptides within each V-J. Welch's t-statistics and random forest reduced roughly 530 V-J features to 10 to 15, which were used in a naive Bayes classifier (R e1071). TCRdb ran its own pipeline on the public reads, namely fastp trimming at Q25 and MiXCR clone calling, and kept in-frame beta chains. CDR3 protein duplicates are merged, each entry listing the most common genes and DNA. The V and J calls follow TCRdb's processing rather than the paper's. The sample profile shows about 770,000 distinct CDR3 sequences; around 20% of them were found once. The ten largest clones add up to approximately 16% of the sample.

Sequencing used blood. This TCR derives from a woman in her fifties or sixties with Graves' hyperthyroidism that later progressed to Graves' ophthalmopathy. The chain is encoded by TRBV30 joined to TRBJ1-6; the D gene is perhaps TRBD1, on 6 matching bases. The DNA sequence reads TGTGCCTGGAGTGGGCAGGGGTACTCACCCCTCCACTTT. This encodes CAWSGQGYSPLHF. Outside the CDR3, residues come from the reference TRBV30 and TRBJ1-6 proteins, so the full variable domain is: SQTIHQWPATLVQPVGSPLSLECTVEGTSNPNLYWYRQAAGRGLQLLFYSVGIGQISSEVPQNLSASRPQDRQFILSSKKLLLSDSGFYLCAWSGQGYSPLHFGNGTRLTVT.